These T cell receptor beta chains were read from a single sample in a study of shared clonotypes between healthy human individuals. TCRdb's table, derived via immunoSEQ multiplex PCR, lists solely in-frame clones and lacks some. Of 600,000 or so clones in the sample, about 98% are singletons; the top ten hold 0.3%. The sequenced sample consisted of naive CD8+ T cells sorted from blood. All receptors derive from a man aged 25 to 45 in good health. The conserved cysteine and the conserved F or W are not part of the CDR3 here. The D gene is left open where the match is weak.

d_call cdr3_length v_call cdr3_aa
NA 10 TRBV12-5 ASGLSYNEQF
NA 10 TRBV28 ASSFRLDGYT
NA 13 TRBV5-1 ASSLSPDSKNIQY
TRBD2 13 TRBV5-1 ASSLVSGSLYEQY
NA 12 TRBV7-9 ASSLDGVQETQY
NA 17 TRBV6-1 ASSEARTWGDSLYNEQF
TRBD1 13 TRBV7-6 ASSSETGVGEKLF
NA 11 TRBV27 ASSLQTGGIYT
NA 13 TRBV4-1 ASSQERSGANVLT
TRBD2 15 TRBV4-2 ASSPRIAGEGNNEQF
NA 13 TRBV7-6 ASSLGWAGVNEQF
NA 16 TRBV29-1 SVEDGGLSGGAAEKLF
NA 13 TRBV27 ASRGQTGGNQPQH
NA 13 TRBV7-9 ASSDRGEATDTQY
TRBD1 11 TRBV27 ASSLGQVETQY
TRBD1 12 TRBV28 ASSSDRDNQPQH
NA 13 TRBV7-9 ASSSPLSVTYEQY
TRBD1 14 TRBV6-5 ASSYYGTGVEETQY
TRBD1 14 TRBV7-2 ASSVDRAKGANVLT
TRBD2 13 TRBV11-3 ASSSHLAGLNEQF
NA 11 TRBV5-4 ATYRATNTEAF
NA 14 TRBV5-5 ASSLSAGANTGELF
NA 12 TRBV27 ASSLSGGPYEQY
TRBD2 14 TRBV10-2 ASSERVTSLRYEQY
NA 9 TRBV27 ASSAGSIQY
TRBD2 12 TRBV2 ASSPPSGSYEQF
NA 9 TRBV6-5 ASRTLYEQY
NA 11 TRBV6-5 ASSLGWDQPQH
NA 13 TRBV6-5 ASSLQGWGKTEAF
NA 10 TRBV29-1 SGGREQETQY
NA 12 TRBV27 ASSLSVVGETQY
NA 13 TRBV27 ASQTGLWNTGELF
NA 10 TRBV27 ASSSSQRTQY
NA 11 TRBV6-5 ASSYAAGYEQY
TRBD1 12 TRBV9 ASSVALDRGGYT
NA 11 TRBV5-4 ASSLKTGTQEY
TRBD2 14 TRBV4-1 ASSHDEREARETQY
NA 12 TRBV5-1 ASSLEGGHTEAF
TRBD2 14 TRBV6-6 ASSLRTSGRNNEQF
NA 12 TRBV7-2 ASSLGGYTDTQY
TRBD2 13 TRBV6-5 ASINLAGEAYEQY
NA 11 TRBV6-6 ASSYSTLNEQF
TRBD1 12 TRBV28 ASRPDRFTYEQY
TRBD2 13 TRBV7-9 ASSLVAGLTYEQY
NA 15 TRBV7-9 ASSPLQGKGRNNEQF
TRBD1 13 TRBV6-5 ASSSGQGVLLEQF
NA 11 TRBV5-1 ASSSDSSYEQY
NA 10 TRBV10-3 ATIGDAHEQY
NA 10 TRBV30 AWSVRADEQF
NA 15 TRBV2 ASSEESGDRWHTEAF